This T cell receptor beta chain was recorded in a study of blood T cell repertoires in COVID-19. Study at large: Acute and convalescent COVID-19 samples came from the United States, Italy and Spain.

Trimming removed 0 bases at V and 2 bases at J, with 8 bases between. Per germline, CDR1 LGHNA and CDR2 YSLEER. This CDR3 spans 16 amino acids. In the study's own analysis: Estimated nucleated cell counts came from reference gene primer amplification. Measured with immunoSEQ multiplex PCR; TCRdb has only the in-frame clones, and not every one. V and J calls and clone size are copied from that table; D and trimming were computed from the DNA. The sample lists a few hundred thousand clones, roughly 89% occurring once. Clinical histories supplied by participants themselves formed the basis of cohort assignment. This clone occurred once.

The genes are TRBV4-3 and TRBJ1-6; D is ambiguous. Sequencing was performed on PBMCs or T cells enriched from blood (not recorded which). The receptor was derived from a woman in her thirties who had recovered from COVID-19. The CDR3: CASSQDRGTYNSPLHF. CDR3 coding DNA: TGCGCCAGCAGCCAAGATCGGGGTACCTATAATTCACCCCTCCACTTT.